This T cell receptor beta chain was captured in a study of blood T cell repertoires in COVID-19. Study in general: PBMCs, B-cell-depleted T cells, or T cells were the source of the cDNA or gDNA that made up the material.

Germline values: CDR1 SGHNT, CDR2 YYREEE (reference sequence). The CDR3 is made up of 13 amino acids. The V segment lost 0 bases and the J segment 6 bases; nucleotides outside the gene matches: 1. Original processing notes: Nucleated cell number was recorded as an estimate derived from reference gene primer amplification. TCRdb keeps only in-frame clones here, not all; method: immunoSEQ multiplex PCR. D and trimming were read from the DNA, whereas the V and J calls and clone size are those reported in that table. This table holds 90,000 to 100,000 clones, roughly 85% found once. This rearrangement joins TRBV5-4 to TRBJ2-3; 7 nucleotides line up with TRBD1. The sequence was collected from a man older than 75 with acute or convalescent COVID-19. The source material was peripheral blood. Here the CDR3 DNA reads TGTGCCAGCAGCTTGGCAGGGGGTGATACGCAGTATTTT. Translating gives CASSLAGGDTQYF.